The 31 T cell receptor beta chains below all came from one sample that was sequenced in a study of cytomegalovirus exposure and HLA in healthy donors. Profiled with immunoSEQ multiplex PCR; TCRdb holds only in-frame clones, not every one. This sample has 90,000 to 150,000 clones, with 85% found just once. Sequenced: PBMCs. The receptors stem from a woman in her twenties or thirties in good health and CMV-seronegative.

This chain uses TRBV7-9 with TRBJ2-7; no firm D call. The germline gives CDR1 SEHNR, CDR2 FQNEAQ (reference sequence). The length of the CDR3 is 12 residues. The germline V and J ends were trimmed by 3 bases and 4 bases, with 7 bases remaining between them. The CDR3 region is CASSFVVYEQYF. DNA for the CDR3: TGTGCCAGCAGCTTTGTAGTTTACGAGCAGTACTTC.

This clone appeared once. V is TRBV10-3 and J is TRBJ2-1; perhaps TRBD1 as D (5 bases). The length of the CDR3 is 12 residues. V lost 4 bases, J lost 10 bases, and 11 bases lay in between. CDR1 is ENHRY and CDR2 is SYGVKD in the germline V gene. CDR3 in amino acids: CAISASGFEQFF. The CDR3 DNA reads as TGTGCCATCAGTGCTTCAGGGTTCGAGCAGTTCTTC.

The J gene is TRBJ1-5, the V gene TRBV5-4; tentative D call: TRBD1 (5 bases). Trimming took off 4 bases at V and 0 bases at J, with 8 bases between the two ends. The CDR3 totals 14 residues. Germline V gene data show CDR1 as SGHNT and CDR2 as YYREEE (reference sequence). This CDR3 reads CASSNRYSNQPQHF. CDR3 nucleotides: TGTGCCAGCAGCAACAGGTATAGCAATCAGCCCCAGCATTTT.

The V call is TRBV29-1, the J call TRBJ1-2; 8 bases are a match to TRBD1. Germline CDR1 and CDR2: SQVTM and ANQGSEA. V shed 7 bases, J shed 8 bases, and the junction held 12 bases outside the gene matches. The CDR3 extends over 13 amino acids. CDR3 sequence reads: CSAADRGGRGYTF. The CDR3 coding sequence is TGCAGCGCGGCCGACAGGGGAGGTAGAGGCTACACCTTC.

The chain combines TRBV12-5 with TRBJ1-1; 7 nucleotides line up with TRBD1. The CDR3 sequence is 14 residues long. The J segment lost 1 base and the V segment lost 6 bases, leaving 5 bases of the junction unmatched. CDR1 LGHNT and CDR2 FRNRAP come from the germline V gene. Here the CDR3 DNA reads TGTGCTAGTGGGTTGACAGGGACGAACACTGAAGCTTTCTTT. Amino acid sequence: CASGLTGTNTEAFF.

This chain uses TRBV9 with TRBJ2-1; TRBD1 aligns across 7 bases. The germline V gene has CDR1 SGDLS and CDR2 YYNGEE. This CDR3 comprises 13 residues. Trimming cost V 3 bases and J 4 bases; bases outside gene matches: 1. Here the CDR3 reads CASSAGQYNEQFF. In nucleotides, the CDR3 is TGTGCCAGCAGCGCGGGACAGTACAATGAGCAGTTCTTC.

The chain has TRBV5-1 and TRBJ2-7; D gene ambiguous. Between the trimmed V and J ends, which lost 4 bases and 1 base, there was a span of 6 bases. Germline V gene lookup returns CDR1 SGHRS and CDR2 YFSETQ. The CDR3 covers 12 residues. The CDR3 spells CASSPASYEQYF. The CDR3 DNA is TGCGCCAGCAGCCCTGCGTCCTACGAGCAGTACTTC.

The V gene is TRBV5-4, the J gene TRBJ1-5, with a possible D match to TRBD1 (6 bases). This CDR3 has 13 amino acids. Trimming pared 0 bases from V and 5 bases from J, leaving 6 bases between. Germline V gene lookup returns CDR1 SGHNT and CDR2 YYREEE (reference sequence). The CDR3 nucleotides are TGTGCCAGCAGCTTGGACAGGGATCAGCCCCAGCATTTT. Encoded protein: CASSLDRDQPQHF.

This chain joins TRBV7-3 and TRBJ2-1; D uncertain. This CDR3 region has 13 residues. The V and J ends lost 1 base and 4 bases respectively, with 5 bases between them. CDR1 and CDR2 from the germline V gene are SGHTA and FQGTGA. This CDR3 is CASSLSLYNEQFF. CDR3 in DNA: TGTGCCAGCAGCTTAAGTCTGTACAATGAGCAGTTCTTC.

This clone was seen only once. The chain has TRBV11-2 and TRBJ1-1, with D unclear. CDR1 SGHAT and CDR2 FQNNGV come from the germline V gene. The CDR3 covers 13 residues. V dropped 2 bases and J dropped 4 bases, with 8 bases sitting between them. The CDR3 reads CASSLSPGTEAFF. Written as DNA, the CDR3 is TGTGCCAGCAGCTTATCTCCGGGCACTGAAGCTTTCTTT. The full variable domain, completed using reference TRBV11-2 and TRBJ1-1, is EAGVAQSPRYKIIEKRQSVAFWCNPISGHATLYWYQQILGQGPKLLIQFQNNGVVDDSQLPKDRFSAERLKGVDSTLKIQPAKLEDSAVYLCASSLSPGTEAFFGQGTRLTVV.

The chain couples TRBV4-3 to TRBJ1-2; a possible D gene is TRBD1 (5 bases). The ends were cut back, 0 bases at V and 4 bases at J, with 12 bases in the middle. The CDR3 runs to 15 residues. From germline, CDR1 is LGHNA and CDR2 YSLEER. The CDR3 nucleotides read TGCGCCAGCAGCCAAGATCTGCCGGGGGGCTATGGCTACACCTTC. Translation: CASSQDLPGGYGYTF.

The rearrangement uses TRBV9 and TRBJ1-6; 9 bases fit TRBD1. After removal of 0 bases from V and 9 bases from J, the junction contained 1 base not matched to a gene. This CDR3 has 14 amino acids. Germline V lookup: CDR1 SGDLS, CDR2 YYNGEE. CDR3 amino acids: CASSVGQGVSPLHF. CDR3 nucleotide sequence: TGTGCCAGCAGCGTAGGACAGGGGGTTTCACCCCTCCACTTT.

The chain's CDR3 is CAIMDKNTGELFF. For the CDR3, the DNA is TGTGCCATCATGGACAAGAACACCGGGGAGCTGTTTTTT. The chain has TRBV10-3 and TRBJ2-2, with a tentative D call TRBD1 (5 bases). V lost 7 bases and J 1 base, leaving 7 bases between the germline ends. This CDR3 contains 13 residues. The V gene's germline CDR1 is ENHRY and CDR2 SYGVKD.

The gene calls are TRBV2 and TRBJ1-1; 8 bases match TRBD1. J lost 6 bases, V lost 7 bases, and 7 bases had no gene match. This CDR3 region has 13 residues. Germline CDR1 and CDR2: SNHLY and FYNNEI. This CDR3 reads CASNGQGVSEAFF. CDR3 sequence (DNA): TGTGCCAGCAACGGACAGGGTGTGTCTGAAGCTTTCTTT.

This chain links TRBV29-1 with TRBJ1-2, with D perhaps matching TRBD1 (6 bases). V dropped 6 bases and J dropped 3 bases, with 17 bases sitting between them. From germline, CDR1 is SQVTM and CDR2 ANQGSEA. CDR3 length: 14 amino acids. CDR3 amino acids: CSVGAGPGHYGYTF. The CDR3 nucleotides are TGCAGCGTGGGGGCTGGACCAGGCCACTATGGCTACACCTTC. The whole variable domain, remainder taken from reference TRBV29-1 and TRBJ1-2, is SAVISQKPSRDICQRGTSLTIQCQVDSQVTMMFWYRQQPGQSLTLIATANQGSEATYESGFVIDKFPISRPNLTFSTLTVSNMSPEDSSIYLCSVGAGPGHYGYTFGSGTRLTVV.

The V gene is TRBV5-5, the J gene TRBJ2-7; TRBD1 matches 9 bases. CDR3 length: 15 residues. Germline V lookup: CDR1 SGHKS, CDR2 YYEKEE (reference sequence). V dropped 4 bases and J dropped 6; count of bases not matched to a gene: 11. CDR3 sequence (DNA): TGTGCCAGCAGCAACCGGGACAGGGCTGTTTTCGAGCAGTACTTC. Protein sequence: CASSNRDRAVFEQYF.

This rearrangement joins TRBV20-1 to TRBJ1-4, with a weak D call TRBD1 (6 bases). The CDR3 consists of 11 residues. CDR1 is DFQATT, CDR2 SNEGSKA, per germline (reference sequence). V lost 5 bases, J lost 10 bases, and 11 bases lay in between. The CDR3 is CSAGDRRKLFF. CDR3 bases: TGCAGTGCTGGTGACAGGCGAAAACTGTTTTTT.

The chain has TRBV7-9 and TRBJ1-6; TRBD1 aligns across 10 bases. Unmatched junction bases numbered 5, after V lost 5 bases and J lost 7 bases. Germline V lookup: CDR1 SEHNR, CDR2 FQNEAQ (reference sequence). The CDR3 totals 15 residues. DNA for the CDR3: TGTGCCAGCAGCCCCCAGGGACAGGGGAATTCACCCCTCCACTTT. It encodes CASSPQGQGNSPLHF.

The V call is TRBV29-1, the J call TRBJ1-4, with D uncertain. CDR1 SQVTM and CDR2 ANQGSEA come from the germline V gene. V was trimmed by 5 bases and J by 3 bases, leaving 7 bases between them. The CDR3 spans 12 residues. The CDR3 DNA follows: TGCAGCGTTCTAACCTCTAATGAAAAACTGTTTTTT. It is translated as CSVLTSNEKLFF.

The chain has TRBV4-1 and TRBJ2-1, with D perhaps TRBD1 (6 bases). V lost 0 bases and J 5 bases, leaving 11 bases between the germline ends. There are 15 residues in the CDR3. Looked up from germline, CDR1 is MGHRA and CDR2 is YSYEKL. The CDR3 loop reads CASSQELTGNNEQFF. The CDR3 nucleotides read TGCGCCAGCAGCCAAGAATTGACAGGTAACAATGAGCAGTTCTTC.

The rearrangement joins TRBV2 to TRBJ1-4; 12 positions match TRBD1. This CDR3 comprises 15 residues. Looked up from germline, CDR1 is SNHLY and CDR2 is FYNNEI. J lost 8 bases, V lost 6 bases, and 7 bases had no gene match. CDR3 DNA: TGTGCCAGCAGCGGTACCGGGACAGGGGGCGAAAAACTGTTTTTT. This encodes CASSGTGTGGEKLFF.

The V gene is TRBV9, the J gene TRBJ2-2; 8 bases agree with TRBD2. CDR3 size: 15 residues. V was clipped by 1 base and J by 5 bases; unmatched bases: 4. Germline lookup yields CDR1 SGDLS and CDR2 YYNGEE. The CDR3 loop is CASSVLAGVTGELFF. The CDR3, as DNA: TGTGCCAGCAGCGTACTAGCGGGTGTGACCGGGGAGCTGTTTTTT.

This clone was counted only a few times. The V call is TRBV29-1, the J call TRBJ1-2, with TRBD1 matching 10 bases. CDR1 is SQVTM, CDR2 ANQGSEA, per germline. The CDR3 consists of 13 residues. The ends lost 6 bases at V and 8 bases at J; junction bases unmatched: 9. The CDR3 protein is CSVASTGGEGYTF. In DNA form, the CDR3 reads TGCAGCGTCGCTTCGACAGGGGGCGAGGGCTACACCTTC. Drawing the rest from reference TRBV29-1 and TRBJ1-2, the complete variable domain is SAVISQKPSRDICQRGTSLTIQCQVDSQVTMMFWYRQQPGQSLTLIATANQGSEATYESGFVIDKFPISRPNLTFSTLTVSNMSPEDSSIYLCSVASTGGEGYTFGSGTRLTVV.

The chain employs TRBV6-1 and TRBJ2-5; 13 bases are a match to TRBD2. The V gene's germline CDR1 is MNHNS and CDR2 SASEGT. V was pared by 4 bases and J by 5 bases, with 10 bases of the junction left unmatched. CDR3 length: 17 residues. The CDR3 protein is CASSVLPGTSGMETQYF. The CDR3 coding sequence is TGTGCCAGCAGTGTCCTCCCCGGGACTAGCGGGATGGAGACCCAGTACTTC.

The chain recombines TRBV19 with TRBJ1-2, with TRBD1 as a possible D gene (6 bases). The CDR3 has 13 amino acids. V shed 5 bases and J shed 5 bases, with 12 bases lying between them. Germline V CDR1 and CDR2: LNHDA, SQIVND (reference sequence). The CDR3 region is CASSYRDGYGYTF. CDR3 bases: TGTGCCAGTAGTTACAGGGATGGGTATGGCTACACCTTC.

The CDR3 nucleotides are TGTGCCACCAGCAGAGGTGACAGGCAGGATGGCTACACCTTC. Its protein is CATSRGDRQDGYTF. The gene calls are TRBV15 and TRBJ1-2, with a weak D call TRBD1 (6 bases). The germline gives CDR1 LNHNV, CDR2 YYDKDF (reference sequence). Trimming took 1 base from V and 6 from J, leaving 12 bases between them. This CDR3 is 14 amino acids long.

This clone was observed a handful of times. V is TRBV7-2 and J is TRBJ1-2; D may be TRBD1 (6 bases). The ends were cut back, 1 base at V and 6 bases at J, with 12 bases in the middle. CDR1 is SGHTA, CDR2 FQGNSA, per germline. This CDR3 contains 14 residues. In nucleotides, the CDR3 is TGTGCCAGCAGCTTAGTAGCCAGGGGAGATGGCTACACCTTC. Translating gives CASSLVARGDGYTF. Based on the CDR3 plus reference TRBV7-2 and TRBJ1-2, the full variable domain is GAGVSQSPSNKVTEKGKDVELRCDPISGHTALYWYRQSLGQGLEFLIYFQGNSAPDKSGLPSDRFSAERTGGSVSTLTIQRTQQEDSAVYLCASSLVARGDGYTFGSGTRLTVV.

Here the CDR3 DNA reads TGTGCCAGCAGCGTAGAGGGGAATAGCAATCAGCCCCAGCATTTT. It translates to CASSVEGNSNQPQHF. This chain joins TRBV9 and TRBJ1-5; D is possibly TRBD1 (5 bases). The V gene lost 0 bases and the J gene lost 0 bases, with 7 bases spanning the gap. This CDR3 has 15 amino acids. Germline CDR1 and CDR2: SGDLS and YYNGEE.

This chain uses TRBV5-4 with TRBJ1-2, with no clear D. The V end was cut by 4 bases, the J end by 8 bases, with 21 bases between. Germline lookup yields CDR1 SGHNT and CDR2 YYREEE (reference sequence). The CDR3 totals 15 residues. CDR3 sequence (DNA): TGTGCCAGCAGCCCGGGGTGGATGAGGGCTGAAGGCTACACCTTC. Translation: CASSPGWMRAEGYTF.

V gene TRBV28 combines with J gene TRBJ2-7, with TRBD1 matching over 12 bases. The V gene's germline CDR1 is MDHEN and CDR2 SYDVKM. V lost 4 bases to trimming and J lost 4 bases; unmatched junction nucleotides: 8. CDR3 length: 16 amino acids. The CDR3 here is CASSSRRDRGRYEQYF. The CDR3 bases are TGTGCCAGCAGTTCCAGAAGGGACAGGGGGCGGTACGAGCAGTACTTC.

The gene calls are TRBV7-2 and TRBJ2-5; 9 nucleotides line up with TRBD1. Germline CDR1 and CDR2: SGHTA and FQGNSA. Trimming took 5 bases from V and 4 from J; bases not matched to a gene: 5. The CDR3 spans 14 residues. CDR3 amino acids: CASSPGTGRETQYF. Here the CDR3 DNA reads TGTGCCAGCAGCCCCGGGACAGGGAGAGAGACCCAGTACTTC.